This record looks at one T cell receptor beta chain sequence and its context. The antigen remains undetermined. Data came from immunoSEQ multiplex PCR; TCRdb stores just in-frame clones and leaves some out. This table holds about 90,000 clones, roughly four fifths found once. The data originate from a study of graft-versus-host responses after intestinal transplantation. CDR1 and CDR2 (germline): DFQATT, SNEGSKA (reference sequence). The CDR3 loop spans 11 amino acids. The receptor was isolated from a human donor who received an intestinal transplant. The V gene is TRBV20-1, the J gene TRBJ1-2; D unresolved. The starting material was unstimulated CD8+ T cells sorted from spleen or lymph node cells, obtained before intestinal transplant. The CDR3 reads CTIRENYGYTF. CDR3 nucleotides: TGCACGATCCGGGAGAACTATGGCTACACCTTC.